This T cell receptor (beta chain) derives from a study of CD8 T cells in Susac syndrome. This CDR3 has 12 amino acids. Trimming shortened V by 3 bases and J by 4 bases, and 4 bases separated the two germline ends. Germline V gene sequence: CDR1 KGHSH, CDR2 LQKENI. Study observations and caveats: As the study acknowledged, the number of individuals who were part of its TCR sequencing and HLA analysis was relatively small.

The RNA, about 0.5 to 1 ug, was put through reverse transcription using random hexamers. An immunoSEQ multiplex PCR generated amplified TCR beta CDR3 products spanning 54 Vbeta and 13 Jbeta. TCRdb fed the immunoSEQ multiplex PCR reads into MiXCR, producing one record per CDR3 protein. The sample includes under 200,000 distinct CDR3 sequences, approximately 95% of them seen just once. This clonotype has only a few counts. What it binds is not known. Sequencing of TCR beta, carried out with a high-throughput approach, was applied to CD8+ and CD4+ T cells from the blood. Sequenced: CD8+ T cells from PBMCs. This clonotype was sampled from a human donor with multiple sclerosis. The V gene is TRBV18, the J gene TRBJ2-1; no definite D call. The CDR3 sequence: CASSPNYNEQFF. DNA of the CDR3: TGTGCCAGCTCACCGAATTACAATGAGCAGTTCTTC.